These 19 T cell receptor beta chains share one sample of origin, sequenced in a study of T cell repertoires in cytomegalovirus infection (dated by TCRdb to between 2018 and 2021). Sequenced on an Illumina HiSeq 1500. TCRdb reprocessing: public reads trimmed at Q25 with fastp, clones called with MiXCR, in-frame beta chains kept. Each CDR3 protein appears once, grouped with its most common genes and DNA. Present in this sample are about 20,000 distinct CDR3 sequences, around 43% of which were seen just once. The ten largest clones represent over 85% of the sample. The sample's treatment or condition, from its label and the paper: in vitro stimulation with specific CMV peptide epitopes to enrich CMV-specific T cells. These receptors have no known antigen. The source material was CD8+ T cells from cultured PBMCs, sampled from culture after CMV antigen stimulation. The source of these receptors is a human donor in good health (CMV status not recorded). Some clones in this sample may be carry-over from other donors' samples.

The chain couples TRBV13 to TRBJ2-7; D is possibly TRBD1 or TRBD2 (5 bases each). Germline lookup yields CDR1 PRHDT and CDR2 FYEKMQ (reference sequence). V was cut by 1 base and J by 5 bases, with 12 bases left in between. CDR3 length equals 14 residues. The CDR3 DNA reads TGTGCCAGCAGCTTAGTTTGGGACGGGCACGAGCAGTACTTC. It specifies CASSLVWDGHEQYF.

This clonotype came up a few times. This chain connects TRBV9 to TRBJ1-2; D might be TRBD1 (5 bases). V shed 1 base and J shed 0 bases, with 10 bases lying between them. Germline loops: CDR1 SGDLS, CDR2 YYNGEE. The CDR3 consists of 15 residues. The CDR3 loop reads CASSVSGTSNYGYTF. For the CDR3, the DNA is TGTGCCAGCAGCGTATCCGGGACGTCTAACTATGGCTACACCTTC.

This clonotype was counted a single time. The V gene is TRBV19, the J gene TRBJ2-1, with D maybe TRBD1 (5 bases). CDR3 length: 15 amino acids. V was pared by 6 bases and J by 0 bases, with 12 bases between. The germline V gene encodes CDR1 LNHDA and CDR2 SQIVND (reference sequence). CDR3 nucleotide sequence: TGTGCCAGTAGCTTGACAGTTAACTCCTACAATGAGCAGTTCTTC. As protein: CASSLTVNSYNEQFF.

This clonotype was observed a handful of times. The chain couples TRBV7-6 to TRBJ2-7; a possible D gene is TRBD2 (5 bases). The CDR3 has 16 amino acids. The V end lost 5 bases, the J end lost 2 bases, and 19 bases lay between the germline ends. Germline V gene data show CDR1 as SGHVS and CDR2 as FNYEAQ. The CDR3 reads CASSARPSGGPYEQYF. The CDR3 DNA sequence: TGTGCCAGCAGCGCCCGCCCGAGCGGAGGACCCTACGAGCAGTACTTC.

This clonotype was seen only a few times. This chain connects TRBV2 to TRBJ2-3; TRBD2 is a possible D gene (5 bases). CDR3 length equals 13 residues. Germline CDR1 reads SNHLY; CDR2 reads FYNNEI. V dropped 10 bases and J dropped 6 bases, with 17 bases sitting between them. The CDR3 region has the DNA TGTGCCACCTTCTCCCTTCGCGGGGATACGCAGTATTTT. It translates to CATFSLRGDTQYF.

This rearrangement joins TRBV11-2 to TRBJ2-2; 8 bases are shared with TRBD1. The CDR3 contains 14 residues. CDR1 SGHAT and CDR2 FQNNGV come from the germline V gene. J lost 7 bases, V lost 3 bases, and 4 bases had no gene match. The CDR3 loop is CASSFGQGVGELFF. DNA of the CDR3: TGTGCCAGCAGCTTTGGACAGGGCGTCGGGGAGCTGTTTTTT.

This rearrangement joins TRBV4-2 to TRBJ2-1; 14 positions agree with TRBD2. The CDR3 loop spans 20 amino acids. Germline lookup yields CDR1 LGHNA and CDR2 YNFKEQ. Germline trimming cut 1 base from V and 3 bases from J; bases unmatched to any gene: 11. CDR3 bases: TGTGCCAGCAGCCAAGGTCCCGGGACTAGCGGGGGCCAGCTCTACAATGAGCAGTTCTTC. It encodes CASSQGPGTSGGQLYNEQFF.

The V call is TRBV28, the J call TRBJ2-7; D is unclear. V was trimmed by 7 bases and J by 1 base, leaving 11 bases between them. Germline V gene data show CDR1 as MDHEN and CDR2 as SYDVKM. This CDR3 has 13 residues. DNA for the CDR3: TGTGCCAGCACCCTGGACGGATCCTACGAGCAGTACTTC. Its protein product is CASTLDGSYEQYF.

This clonotype was counted a few times. J is TRBJ2-7 and V is TRBV27; perhaps TRBD1 as D (6 bases). The CDR3 is 15 residues long. V dropped 5 bases and J dropped 1 base, with 15 bases sitting between them. CDR1 and CDR2 from the germline V gene are MNHEY and SMNVEV (reference sequence). DNA for the CDR3: TGTGCCAGCAGTCCCGGCCCCGGACAGTCCTACGAGCAGTACTTC. Protein product: CASSPGPGQSYEQYF.

The chain carries TRBV5-4 and TRBJ2-7; TRBD2 might be the D (5 bases). This CDR3 has 14 residues. Trimming stripped 4 bases from V and 2 bases from J, with 13 bases between. Germline V gene lookup returns CDR1 SGHNT and CDR2 YYREEE (reference sequence). In nucleotides, the CDR3 is TGTGCCAGCAGCCATTCGACTATAGCCTACGAGCAGTACTTC. Translating it yields CASSHSTIAYEQYF.

The rearrangement joins TRBV29-1 to TRBJ1-1; D perhaps matches TRBD1 (6 bases). Germline V gene lookup returns CDR1 SQVTM and CDR2 ANQGSEA. This CDR3 comprises 13 residues. The V and J ends lost 8 bases and 3 bases respectively, with 16 bases between them. This CDR3 is CSTLQGVYTEAFF. For the CDR3, the DNA is TGCAGCACCCTACAGGGTGTATACACTGAAGCTTTCTTT.

This clonotype was seen more than once but under ten times. The V and J genes are TRBV24-1 and TRBJ2-2; D unclear. Germline V gene sequence: CDR1 KGHDR, CDR2 SFDVKD. The CDR3 length is 11 residues. The V end was cut by 4 bases, the J end by 6 bases, with 2 bases between. CDR3: CATSEAGELFF. The CDR3 DNA sequence: TGTGCCACCAGTGAGGCCGGGGAGCTGTTTTTT.

This rearrangement joins TRBV28 to TRBJ2-1, with 10 bases lining up with TRBD2. Germline-derived CDR1 and CDR2 are MDHEN and SYDVKM. The trim removed 6 bases at V and 4 bases at J, leaving 9 bases unmatched. The CDR3 spans 16 residues. The CDR3 region has the DNA TGTGCCAGCAGCCGTGCCCCTAGCGGGGGTTACAATGAGCAGTTCTTC. Residues: CASSRAPSGGYNEQFF.

V and J are TRBV7-9 and TRBJ1-1; 8 bases match TRBD1. This CDR3 comprises 15 residues. Germline V CDR1 and CDR2: SEHNR, FQNEAQ (reference sequence). V trimming: 2 bases; J trimming: 4 bases; junction bases outside the gene matches: 6. CDR3 sequence (DNA): TGTGCCAGCAGCTTATCTCAGGGGGCGGCCACTGAAGCTTTCTTT. It is translated as CASSLSQGAATEAFF.

This clonotype occurred a few times. The V gene is TRBV11-2, the J gene TRBJ2-2; the D gene is possibly TRBD2 (5 bases). V was shortened by 5 bases and J by 2 bases, with 9 bases between the two germline ends. The CDR3 extends over 14 amino acids. The germline gives CDR1 SGHAT, CDR2 FQNNGV. CDR3 DNA sequence: TGTGCCAGCAGCCGCCGGGGTAACACCGGGGAGCTGTTTTTT. Residues: CASSRRGNTGELFF.

The CDR3 nucleotides read TGTGCCAGCACCTCGGACAGGGGCGGAATTTACGAGCAGTACTTC. This sequence encodes CASTSDRGGIYEQYF. The rearrangement links TRBV27 to TRBJ2-7; 9 bases align to TRBD1. J gave up 4 bases and V 7 bases, and 11 bases lay outside the gene matches. This CDR3 is built from 15 residues. Germline-derived CDR1 and CDR2 are MNHEY and SMNVEV (reference sequence).

This clonotype was picked up a small number of times. The V gene is TRBV7-8, the J gene TRBJ2-7, with a tentative D call TRBD2 (5 bases). Deletions cut 2 bases from V and 3 bases from J, with 8 bases between. This CDR3 comprises 13 residues. Germline V gene data show CDR1 as SGHVS and CDR2 as FQNEAQ. DNA for the CDR3: TGTGCCAGCAGCTTATATACTAGCTACGAGCAGTACTTC. The encoded protein is CASSLYTSYEQYF.

The CDR3 reads CASSLRGSGRNTEAFF. CDR3 in DNA: TGTGCCAGCAGCTTACGGGGGTCAGGCCGGAACACTGAAGCTTTCTTT. The gene calls are TRBV13 and TRBJ1-1; D is perhaps TRBD1 (5 bases). V gave up 2 bases and J gave up 1 base, with 14 bases separating them. Germline-derived CDR1 and CDR2 are PRHDT and FYEKMQ (reference sequence). This CDR3 is 16 amino acids long.

This clonotype has only a few counts. The V gene is TRBV12-3 or TRBV12-4, the J gene TRBJ1-3; no reliable D call. Trimming stripped 1 base from V and 0 bases from J, with 7 bases between. This CDR3 has 15 residues. CDR3 DNA sequence: TGTGCCAGCAGTTTAGAGGAAAGCTCTGGAAACACCATATATTTT. Protein: CASSLEESSGNTIYF.